The 23 T cell receptor beta chains reported below all come from one sample, sequenced in a study of human T cells and chemical hapten exposure. Time point reported: patch test 1, 2 weeks after DPC sensitization. Described treatment: therapeutic diphenylcyclopropenone sensitization with weekly scalp DPC. TCRdb used MiXCR to reprocess the RACE reads, holding one entry per CDR3 protein. The table records roughly 180,000 distinct CDR3 sequences, about 14% of them present only once. The sequencing here drew on whole blood, taken in connection with sensitization to the hapten diphenylcyclopropenone (DPC). Receptors were obtained from a young woman with alopecia areata. Some clones in this sample may be carry-over from other donors' samples.

Many counts were recorded for this clonotype. The V gene is TRBV18, the J gene TRBJ1-5, with D tentatively TRBD1 (6 bases). The CDR3 contains 16 residues. The germline V gene has CDR1 KGHSH and CDR2 LQKENI. V lost 4 bases, J lost 3 bases, and 16 bases lay in between. The CDR3 region has the DNA TGTGCCAGCTCACTAGACAGGATCGCCTACAATCAGCCCCAGCATTTT. Protein sequence: CASSLDRIAYNQPQHF.

This clonotype was seen only a few times. CDR3 region: CAISDHAGGGASYNEQFF. CDR3 bases: TGTGCCATCAGTGACCATGCTGGCGGGGGGGCCTCCTACAATGAGCAGTTCTTC. The genes are TRBV10-3 and TRBJ2-1; 9 nucleotides align to TRBD2. The CDR3 contains 18 residues. Germline V gives CDR1 ENHRY, CDR2 SYGVKD. The V and J ends lost 3 bases and 0 bases, in that order; junction bases with no gene match: 9.

This clonotype was seen a few times. The gene calls are TRBV12-3 or TRBV12-4 and TRBJ1-5, with D hard to call. The CDR3 runs to 15 residues. V was shortened by 5 bases and J by 1 base, with 12 bases between the two germline ends. The CDR3 loop reads CASSKSGYSNQPQHF. The CDR3 nucleotides are TGTGCCAGCAGTAAGTCGGGCTACAGCAATCAGCCCCAGCATTTT.

Only a few counts were recorded for this clonotype. This sequence joins TRBV14 and TRBJ2-2; perhaps D is TRBD1 or TRBD2 (5 bases each). Germline loops: CDR1 SGHDN, CDR2 FVKESK. V lost 0 bases, J lost 6 bases, and 11 bases lay in between. This CDR3 comprises 15 residues. The CDR3 loop is CASSQEAGTPGELFF. CDR3 nucleotide sequence: TGTGCCAGCAGCCAAGAGGCAGGGACGCCCGGGGAGCTGTTTTTT.

The V gene is TRBV27, the J gene TRBJ1-1, with D possibly TRBD1 on 6 matching bases. Germline V gene lookup returns CDR1 MNHEY and CDR2 SMNVEV (reference sequence). This CDR3 has 13 residues. V lost 8 bases and J 5 bases, leaving 15 bases between the germline ends. The CDR3 here is CASAEQGGTEAFF. DNA for the CDR3: TGTGCCAGCGCTGAACAGGGAGGGACTGAAGCTTTCTTT.

This clonotype has only a few counts. The rearrangement joins TRBV5-1 to TRBJ1-4; tentative D call: TRBD1 (5 bases). The CDR3 length is 14 residues. From germline, CDR1 is SGHRS and CDR2 YFSETQ. Between the trimmed V and J ends, which lost 3 bases and 5 bases, there was a span of 11 bases. Here the CDR3 reads CASSSGTANEKLFF. The CDR3 DNA reads TGCGCCAGCAGCTCGGGGACCGCGAATGAAAAACTGTTTTTT.

This clonotype appeared many times. The chain is built from TRBV12-3 or TRBV12-4 and TRBJ2-6; tentatively, D is TRBD1 (6 bases). The V gene lost 7 bases and the J gene lost 3 bases, with 19 bases spanning the gap. CDR3 size: 17 residues. The CDR3 region is CASTPGQGLVGANVLTF. The CDR3 DNA follows: TGTGCCAGCACCCCGGGACAAGGACTTGTTGGGGCCAACGTCCTGACTTTC.

About this clonotype itself: This may come from a read error, since a much larger clone is one base off. The chain has TRBV29-1 and TRBJ1-1; 9 bases fit TRBD1. Trimming at V came to 4 bases and at J to 9 bases, leaving 18 bases not matched to a gene. This CDR3 is built from 16 residues. CDR1 and CDR2 from the germline V gene are SQVTM and ANQGSEA. CDR3: CSVGPSTGTGKTKAFF. CDR3 coding DNA: TGCAGCGTTGGACCGTCGACCGGGACAGGGAAAACTAAAGCTTTCTTT.

Many counts were recorded for this clonotype. This chain links TRBV27 with TRBJ1-2, with 7 bases matching TRBD1. Germline values: CDR1 MNHEY, CDR2 SMNVEV (reference sequence). The J segment lost 1 base and the V segment lost 2 bases, leaving 4 bases of the junction unmatched. The CDR3 runs to 15 residues. CDR3 bases: TGTGCCAGCAGTTTACGCTACAGGGGTAACTATGGCTACACCTTC. This codes for CASSLRYRGNYGYTF.

This clonotype came up a few times. The chain combines TRBV7-2 with TRBJ2-2; D unclear. The CDR3 runs 15 residues. With 1 base removed from V and 6 bases from J, the gap between germline ends came to 12 bases. Germline CDR1 and CDR2: SGHTA and FQGNSA. CDR3 in amino acids: CASSLEASPAGELFF. In DNA form, the CDR3 reads TGTGCCAGCAGCTTAGAGGCCAGCCCCGCCGGGGAGCTGTTTTTT. Full variable domain (remainder filled in from reference TRBV7-2 and TRBJ2-2): GAGVSQSPSNKVTEKGKDVELRCDPISGHTALYWYRQSLGQGLEFLIYFQGNSAPDKSGLPSDRFSAERTGGSVSTLTIQRTQQEDSAVYLCASSLEASPAGELFFGEGSRLTVL.

The V and J genes are TRBV7-2 and TRBJ2-3; TRBD2 aligns across 8 bases. V lost 5 bases, J lost 1 base, and 5 bases stayed unmatched. Germline V gives CDR1 SGHTA, CDR2 FQGNSA. This CDR3 comprises 15 residues. The CDR3 reads CASSIRGRRTDTQYF. The CDR3 DNA reads TGTGCCAGCAGCATTCGCGGGAGGCGCACAGATACGCAGTATTTT.

This clonotype was detected a few times. This chain joins TRBV9 and TRBJ2-7; D may be TRBD2 (6 bases). V dropped 4 bases and J dropped 5 bases, with 10 bases sitting between them. The CDR3 is 12 amino acids. Germline values: CDR1 SGDLS, CDR2 YYNGEE. As DNA, the CDR3 is TGTGCCAGCAGCAGGGACTTCGACGAGCAGTACTTC. It yields the protein CASSRDFDEQYF.

This rearrangement joins TRBV28 to TRBJ2-7; maybe TRBD2 (5 bases). The CDR3 sequence is 13 residues long. Looked up from germline, CDR1 is MDHEN and CDR2 is SYDVKM. Trimming removed 5 bases from V and 5 bases from J, with 13 bases in between. The chain's CDR3 is CASSPGGFNEQYF. CDR3 sequence (DNA): TGTGCCAGCAGTCCCGGAGGATTCAACGAGCAGTACTTC.

This chain uses TRBV18 with TRBJ1-2, with 7 bases aligning to TRBD1. V was pared by 3 bases and J by 4 bases, with 5 bases of the junction left unmatched. The CDR3 runs to 14 residues. Germline values: CDR1 KGHSH, CDR2 LQKENI. This CDR3 is CASSPATGSYGYTF. The CDR3 DNA sequence: TGTGCCAGCTCACCCGCGACAGGGAGCTATGGCTACACCTTC.

This clonotype was counted a few times. This rearrangement joins TRBV7-9 to TRBJ2-7, with D tentatively TRBD2 (5 bases). Trimming left V 5 bases short and J 7 bases short, with 9 bases between. The CDR3 extends over 11 amino acids. Germline V gene lookup returns CDR1 SEHNR and CDR2 FQNEAQ (reference sequence). CDR3 region: CASSGSIEQYF. CDR3 coding DNA: TGTGCCAGCAGCGGGAGCATTGAGCAGTACTTC.

V is TRBV29-1 and J is TRBJ2-3; 9 nucleotides agree with TRBD1. V dropped 7 bases and J dropped 3; count of bases not matched to a gene: 8. This CDR3 contains 14 residues. In germline, CDR1 is SQVTM, CDR2 ANQGSEA. CDR3 bases: TGCAGCGCCGACGGGACAGGGAGGACAGATACGCAGTATTTT. Translation: CSADGTGRTDTQYF.

This clonotype was detected ten times or more. The chain uses TRBV7-9 and TRBJ2-3; D gene uncertain. The CDR3 contains 14 residues. Deletions cut 1 base from V and 3 bases from J, with 8 bases between. Germline CDR1 SEHNR, CDR2 FQNEAQ (reference sequence). As DNA, the CDR3 is TGTGCCAGCAGCTTAGTTCCGAGGACAGATACGCAGTATTTT. It codes for CASSLVPRTDTQYF.

This clonotype was detected only a few times. This rearrangement joins TRBV7-9 to TRBJ1-2, with D tentatively TRBD1 (6 bases). The CDR3 consists of 14 residues. Trimming left V 5 bases short and J 3 bases short, with 13 bases between. Germline V gene sequence: CDR1 SEHNR, CDR2 FQNEAQ (reference sequence). CDR3 loop: CASSLQGLDYGYTF. The CDR3 DNA sequence: TGTGCCAGCAGCCTACAGGGATTAGACTATGGCTACACCTTC. Complete variable domain (other parts from reference TRBV7-9 and TRBJ1-2): DTGVSQNPRHKITKRGQNVTFRCDPISEHNRLYWYRQTLGQGPEFLTYFQNEAQLEKSRLLSDRFSAERPKGSFSTLEIQRTEQGDSAMYLCASSLQGLDYGYTFGSGTRLTVV.

A few counts support this clonotype. V usage is TRBV7-2 and J usage is TRBJ1-1, with D unclear. Germline values: CDR1 SGHTA, CDR2 FQGNSA. This CDR3 is built from 12 residues. V was trimmed by 4 bases and J by 3 bases, leaving 6 bases between them. CDR3 DNA sequence: TGTGCCAGCAGCTCCGGCTACACTGAAGCTTTCTTT. This sequence encodes CASSSGYTEAFF.

This chain links TRBV6-2 or TRBV6-3 with TRBJ1-3; the D gene is possibly TRBD1 (6 bases). Germline CDR1 is MNHEY and CDR2 is SVGEGT. The CDR3 is 15 residues long. V gave up 6 bases and J gave up 3 bases, with 15 bases separating them. CDR3 residues: CASRPTGGYGNTIYF. The CDR3, as DNA: TGTGCCAGCAGACCGACAGGAGGATATGGAAACACCATATATTTT.

This clonotype was found a few times. The V and J genes are TRBV15 and TRBJ2-5, with 9 bases matching TRBD1. The germline CDR1 and CDR2 sequences are LNHNV and YYDKDF (reference sequence). The trim removed 0 bases at V and 3 bases at J, leaving 5 bases unmatched. The CDR3 extends over 16 amino acids. The CDR3 region has the DNA TGTGCCACCAGCAGAGATTCGTGGGACAGGGAAGAGACCCAGTACTTC. Amino acid sequence: CATSRDSWDREETQYF.

The chain recombines TRBV7-7 with TRBJ1-1, with D possibly matching TRBD1 (5 bases). CDR1 and CDR2 from the germline V gene are SSHAT and FNYEAQ (reference sequence). Trimming cost V 5 bases and J 4 bases, with 11 bases left between them. The CDR3 consists of 13 residues. CDR3 loop: CASSVERGTEAFF. The CDR3 nucleotides are TGTGCCAGCAGCGTTGAAAGGGGCACTGAAGCTTTCTTT.

Here the CDR3 DNA reads TGTGCCAGCAGTAACCAAGGGGTCTCCGGGGAGCTGTTTTTT. It codes for CASSNQGVSGELFF. V gene TRBV12-3 or TRBV12-4 combines with J gene TRBJ2-2; tentative D call: TRBD1 (5 bases). V was cut by 5 bases and J by 6 bases, with 13 bases left in between. The CDR3 spans 14 residues.